This record covers a single T cell receptor beta chain. Its antigen is as yet unknown. Clones were read by immunoSEQ multiplex PCR, and TCRdb kept only the in-frame ones, dropping some. The sample lists under 150,000 clones, roughly 92% seen once, with more than 3% in the top ten. This sample is part of a study of brain T cells in children with intractable seizures. The V gene lost 3 bases and the J gene lost 1 base, with 10 bases spanning the gap. The CDR3 totals 15 residues. The germline CDR1 and CDR2 sequences are LNHDA and SQIVND (reference sequence). Sequencing was limited to surgery cases with top T cell transcript signatures in brain tissue. Pre-surgery treatment included at least one anti-epileptic drug. Study-wide results and caveats: Patients' HCMV serostatus was unknown; virus specificity rests on CDR3 similarity alone. Absence of clones before surgery may stem from lower sequencing depth.

This chain links TRBV19 with TRBJ2-1; possible D gene TRBD1, 6 bases. The sequence came from a boy younger than two with hemimegalencephaly and intractable seizures. The input for sequencing was peripheral blood, taken at surgery. In nucleotides, the CDR3 is TGTGCCAGTAGTATCGCCAGGGGATCCTACAATGAGCAGTTCTTC. Protein: CASSIARGSYNEQFF.